Detailed here is one T cell receptor beta chain. What it binds is unknown. Treatment here: 19 received Ad26.COV2.S at low or high dose, single or two shots; about five received placebo; per-sample allocation not given. At day 63 after the first vaccine or placebo injection, samples were drawn. Wuhan-strain SARS-CoV-2 spike was expressed by the Ad26 vector that made up the vaccine. Method: immunoSEQ multiplex PCR; TCRdb's copy keeps in-frame clones and lacks some. The sample has some 340,000 clones, around four fifths seen once; the top ten hold around 2.2%. Germline assignment: CDR1 MNHNS and CDR2 SASEGT. The germline V and J ends were trimmed by 2 bases and 4 bases, with 9 bases remaining between them. This CDR3 comprises 15 residues. This entry comes from a study of Ad26.COV2.S vaccination and SARS-CoV-2 variants. In the study overall: Sample donor was a member of the COV1001 Ad26.COV2.S trial arm.

General study points: The placebo group had lower spike-specific TCR breadth than the vaccine recipients did.

The sequence came from a person aged 18-60 years who received the Ad26.COV2.S COVID-19 vaccine or a placebo. This chain uses TRBV6-1 with TRBJ1-6; D gene uncertain. The input for sequencing was peripheral blood, taken in a trial of Ad26.COV2.S vaccine versus placebo. CDR3 region: CASSEQTAYNSPLHF. CDR3 in DNA: TGTGCCAGCAGTGAACAAACAGCTTATAATTCACCCCTCCACTTT.